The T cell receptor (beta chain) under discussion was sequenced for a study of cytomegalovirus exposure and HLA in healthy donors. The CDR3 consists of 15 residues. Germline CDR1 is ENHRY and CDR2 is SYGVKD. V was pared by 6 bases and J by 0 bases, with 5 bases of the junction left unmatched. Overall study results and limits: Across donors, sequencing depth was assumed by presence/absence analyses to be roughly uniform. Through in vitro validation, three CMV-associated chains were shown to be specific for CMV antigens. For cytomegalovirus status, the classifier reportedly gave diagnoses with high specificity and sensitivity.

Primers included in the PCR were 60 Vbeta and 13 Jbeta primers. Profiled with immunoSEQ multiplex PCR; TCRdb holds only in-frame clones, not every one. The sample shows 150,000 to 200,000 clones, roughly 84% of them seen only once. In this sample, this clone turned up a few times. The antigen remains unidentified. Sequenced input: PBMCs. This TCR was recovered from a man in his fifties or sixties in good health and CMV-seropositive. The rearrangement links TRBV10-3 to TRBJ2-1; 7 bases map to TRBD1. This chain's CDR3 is CAISPDRSSYNEQFF. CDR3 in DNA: TGTGCCATCAGCCCGGACAGGTCCTCCTACAATGAGCAGTTCTTC.